Below, 31 T cell receptor beta chains from the same sample are listed, as sequenced in a study of blood T cells in healthy people across ages. Primed by a sample-barcoded 5' primer and a J-beta primer mix, a second PCR proceeded for roughly 7 to 12 cycles. MiXCR, applied by TCRdb to the 5' RACE reads, yields one record per CDR3 protein. Of roughly 2 million distinct CDR3 sequences listed, about 50% are singletons. Sequencing was carried out using blood. The receptors originated from a woman in her thirties or forties in good health.

This chain links TRBV7-8 with TRBJ2-1; D unclear. The CDR3 length is 14 residues. Trimming removed 5 bases at V and 5 bases at J, with 13 bases between. CDR1 and CDR2 (germline): SGHVS, FQNEAQ. CDR3 loop: CASSVGRLHNEQFF. The CDR3, as DNA: TGTGCCAGCAGCGTAGGGCGGCTCCACAATGAGCAGTTCTTC. Full variable domain (rest looked up from reference TRBV7-8 and TRBJ2-1): GAGVSQSPRYKVAKRGQDVALRCDPISGHVSLFWYQQALGQGPEFLTYFQNEAQLDKSGLPSDRFFAERPEGSVSTLKIQRTQQEDSAVYLCASSVGRLHNEQFFGPGTRLTVL.

V and J are TRBV7-2 and TRBJ2-5, with D unresolved. The CDR3 length is 12 residues. V was shortened by 7 bases and J by 5 bases, with 11 bases between the two germline ends. Germline lookup yields CDR1 SGHTA and CDR2 FQGNSA. CDR3 DNA: TGTGCCAGCACCCCCGGTCAGGAGACCCAGTACTTC. Its translation: CASTPGQETQYF.

V usage is TRBV5-5 and J usage is TRBJ2-7; D is unresolved. CDR3 length equals 13 residues. The germline CDR1 and CDR2 sequences are SGHKS and YYEKEE (reference sequence). Deletions cut 4 bases from V and 5 bases from J, with 13 bases between. DNA for the CDR3: TGTGCCAGCAGCCGTCGGGCCCTAGACGAGCAGTACTTC. Amino acids: CASSRRALDEQYF.

The rearrangement joins TRBV19 to TRBJ2-3; D is unclear. V shed 6 bases and J shed 0 bases, with 10 bases lying between them. The CDR3 has 14 residues. Looked up from germline, CDR1 is LNHDA and CDR2 is SQIVND (reference sequence). Here the CDR3 DNA reads TGTGCCAGTAGGAAGGTCCACAGCACAGATACGCAGTATTTT. As protein: CASRKVHSTDTQYF.

This clonotype was detected only a few times. The chain recombines TRBV7-9 with TRBJ2-1; D might be TRBD2 (6 bases). Trimming took 6 bases from V and 8 from J, leaving 14 bases between them. From germline, CDR1 is SEHNR and CDR2 FQNEAQ (reference sequence). The CDR3 extends over 13 amino acids. CDR3 in amino acids: CASSGRGSDEQFF. The CDR3 DNA reads TGTGCCAGCAGTGGGCGGGGATCTGATGAGCAGTTCTTC.

V gene TRBV10-3 combines with J gene TRBJ2-3; 12 nucleotides align to TRBD2. Germline loops: CDR1 ENHRY, CDR2 SYGVKD. The ends lost 5 bases at V and 3 bases at J; junction bases unmatched: 3. The CDR3 totals 15 residues. The CDR3 bases are TGTGCCATCAGTATGGGACTAGCGGGTACAGATACGCAGTATTTT. Protein product: CAISMGLAGTDTQYF.

The chain combines TRBV3-1 with TRBJ2-5; D unclear. The CDR3 totals 15 residues. Germline V gives CDR1 LGHDT, CDR2 YNNKEL (reference sequence). The V end lost 1 base, the J end lost 11 bases, and 20 bases lay between the germline ends. CDR3 sequence reads: CASSQGAQRGNEQYF. Here the CDR3 DNA reads TGTGCCAGCAGCCAAGGGGCCCAGCGTGGGAATGAGCAGTACTTC.

This clonotype was picked up a small number of times. The chain carries TRBV5-1 and TRBJ1-5; D perhaps matches TRBD1 (5 bases). Germline V lookup: CDR1 SGHRS, CDR2 YFSETQ. The CDR3 is 12 residues long. Trimming removed 4 bases at V and 12 bases at J, with 14 bases between. The CDR3 sequence is CASSPEGRVQHF. CDR3 in DNA: TGCGCCAGCAGCCCGGAGGGGCGCGTCCAGCATTTT.

The chain couples TRBV7-9 to TRBJ2-1; 11 positions agree with TRBD2. CDR1 and CDR2 from the germline V gene are SEHNR and FQNEAQ (reference sequence). V lost 6 bases, J lost 2 bases, and 6 bases stayed unmatched. The CDR3 totals 16 residues. CDR3 amino acids: CASRSIAGGPYNEQFF. In nucleotides, the CDR3 is TGTGCCAGCAGATCAATAGCGGGGGGGCCCTACAATGAGCAGTTCTTC.

V gene TRBV20-1 combines with J gene TRBJ2-5; no clear D. CDR1 DFQATT and CDR2 SNEGSKA come from the germline V gene (reference sequence). The ends were cut back, 4 bases at V and 3 bases at J, with 12 bases in the middle. The CDR3 totals 13 residues. The CDR3 DNA sequence: TGCAGTGCTAATCTGAACTCGAAAGAGACCCAGTACTTC. Amino acid sequence: CSANLNSKETQYF.

This rearrangement joins TRBV5-1 to TRBJ2-1, with TRBD2 matching over 7 bases. Germline V gene sequence: CDR1 SGHRS, CDR2 YFSETQ. The CDR3 contains 17 residues. Trimming removed 5 bases from V and 0 bases from J; junction bases left unmatched: 11. DNA for the CDR3: TGCGCCAGCAGGGCGGAGTGGGGGACTAACTCCTACAATGAGCAGTTCTTC. It translates to CASRAEWGTNSYNEQFF.

The V gene is TRBV28, the J gene TRBJ2-7; the match to TRBD1 covers 9 bases. The tail of the sequence fits TRBJ2-5 better, so the J call may be wrong. The germline V gene encodes CDR1 MDHEN and CDR2 SYDVKM. The CDR3 covers 14 residues. CDR3 protein: CASGPDRGRETQYF. CDR3 nucleotide sequence: TGTGCCAGCGGTCCCGACAGGGGGAGAGAGACCCAGTACTTC.

V and J are TRBV12-3 or TRBV12-4 and TRBJ1-5; 10 bases map to TRBD1. J gave up 11 bases and V 4 bases, and 11 bases lay outside the gene matches. The CDR3 loop spans 15 amino acids. The chain's CDR3 is CASSSPDRGPVSQHF. The DNA for the CDR3 is TGTGCCAGCAGTTCTCCTGACAGGGGGCCCGTATCCCAGCATTTT.

This clonotype was picked up many times. This could be a read error, since a much larger clone is one nucleotide away. The rearrangement uses TRBV6-4 and TRBJ2-7, with 11 bases fitting TRBD2. Trimming at V came to 0 bases and at J to 7 bases, leaving 5 bases not matched to a gene. The CDR3 is made up of 15 amino acids. Germline CDR1 and CDR2: MRHNA and SNTAGT. The CDR3 bases are TGTGCCAGCAGTGACTCTAGCGGGGGGGTCAATGAGCAGTACTTC. Translating it yields CASSDSSGGVNEQYF.

In its sample, this clonotype was seen a few times. The chain has TRBV7-2 and TRBJ1-2; D may be TRBD1 (6 bases). Germline CDR1 is SGHTA and CDR2 is FQGNSA. The V end lost 4 bases, the J end lost 7 bases, and 16 bases lay between the germline ends. The CDR3 has 14 amino acids. The CDR3 loop is CASSSTGMGVGYTF. The DNA of the CDR3 is TGTGCCAGCAGCTCCACAGGGATGGGAGTTGGCTACACCTTC.

CDR3 sequence reads: CASSLDSRFSTDTQYF. DNA of the CDR3: TGCGCCAGCAGCTTGGATTCTCGTTTTAGCACAGATACGCAGTATTTT. The chain uses TRBV5-1 and TRBJ2-3; D remains unclear. Germline V lookup: CDR1 SGHRS, CDR2 YFSETQ. Between the trimmed V and J ends, which lost 0 bases and 0 bases, there was a span of 11 bases. The CDR3 runs to 16 residues.

V usage is TRBV28 and J usage is TRBJ1-1, with D possibly being TRBD1 (5 bases). CDR3 length: 11 amino acids. Germline V gives CDR1 MDHEN, CDR2 SYDVKM. The germline V and J ends were trimmed by 5 bases and 8 bases, with 9 bases remaining between them. CDR3 sequence (DNA): TGTGCCAGCAGTCTGACAGTAGAAGCTTTCTTT. Translation: CASSLTVEAFF.

The V call is TRBV12-3 or TRBV12-4, the J call TRBJ2-3; D is possibly TRBD1 (5 bases). CDR3 length: 14 amino acids. Trimming pared 7 bases from V and 4 bases from J, leaving 15 bases between. Here the CDR3 reads CASTTRACADTQYF. The CDR3 DNA reads as TGTGCCAGCACCACCAGGGCGTGCGCAGATACGCAGTATTTT.

This clonotype has more than one count but fewer than ten. The chain is built from TRBV6-6 and TRBJ2-7, with D perhaps TRBD1 (5 bases). Near its end, the DNA agrees better with TRBJ2-5, so the J call may be wrong. The CDR3 extends over 12 amino acids. The germline gives CDR1 MNHNY, CDR2 SVGAGI (reference sequence). CDR3: CASTQGPETQYF. As DNA, the CDR3 is TGTGCCAGCACCCAGGGCCCAGAGACCCAGTACTTC.

This clonotype was observed a handful of times. This chain links TRBV28 with TRBJ2-7, with D possibly being TRBD1 (6 bases). Germline values: CDR1 MDHEN, CDR2 SYDVKM. With 5 bases removed from V and 0 bases from J, the gap between germline ends came to 11 bases. This CDR3 contains 14 residues. CDR3 DNA: TGTGCCAGCAGTCGGCCACAGGGCTCCTACGAGCAGTACTTC. It is translated as CASSRPQGSYEQYF.

In this sample, this clonotype turned up a few times. The chain recombines TRBV4-1 with TRBJ2-1; 12 positions agree with TRBD2. The CDR3 extends over 20 amino acids. Germline CDR1 MGHRA, CDR2 YSYEKL. The junction had 22 bases not matched to a gene; V was cut back by 6 bases and J by 7 bases. CDR3 bases: TGCGCCAGCAGTCAATTAATCCATGGCCTAGCGGGGGGGCAAGGGAATGAGCAGTTCTTC. As protein: CASSQLIHGLAGGQGNEQFF.

The CDR3 DNA reads as TGCGCCAGCAGCCAAGAGGAAGCGGGGTATCCCTACGAGCAGTACTTC. Its translation: CASSQEEAGYPYEQYF. The V gene is TRBV4-3, the J gene TRBJ2-7; 7 nucleotides line up with TRBD2. V was clipped by 0 bases and J by 2 bases; unmatched bases: 7. The CDR3 covers 16 residues. CDR1 and CDR2 (germline): LGHNA, YSLEER.

The chain has TRBV29-1 and TRBJ2-7, with D perhaps matching TRBD1 (6 bases). Trimming left V 6 bases short and J 1 base short, with 7 bases between. Germline values: CDR1 SQVTM, CDR2 ANQGSEA. This CDR3 is 11 amino acids long. The CDR3 region is CSVTGSYEQYF. The CDR3 DNA reads as TGCAGCGTCACAGGGTCCTACGAGCAGTACTTC.

In its sample, this clonotype was seen a few times. The rearrangement links TRBV20-1 to TRBJ2-3, with a tentative D call TRBD2 (6 bases). Trimming stripped 2 bases from V and 4 bases from J, with 13 bases between. The CDR3 loop spans 14 amino acids. Per germline, CDR1 DFQATT and CDR2 SNEGSKA (reference sequence). CDR3 coding DNA: TGCAGTGCTAGATTACTAGCTGTCGCAGATACGCAGTATTTT. Translating gives CSARLLAVADTQYF.

J is TRBJ2-1 and V is TRBV11-2; 14 bases line up with TRBD2. The CDR3 is 21 amino acids. V dropped 5 bases and J dropped 7; count of bases not matched to a gene: 22. Germline V gene sequence: CDR1 SGHAT, CDR2 FQNNGV. CDR3 bases: TGTGCCAGCAGCCCCCGCTCAATGGGACAGGGGACTAGCGGGGGTACGAATGAGCAGTTCTTC. Its translation: CASSPRSMGQGTSGGTNEQFF.

The CDR3 nucleotides read TGTGCCAGCAGTTTTTCAGGGGATATCAATCAGCCCCAGCATTTT. It codes for CASSFSGDINQPQHF. The genes are TRBV28 and TRBJ1-5; tentative D call: TRBD1 (6 bases). The germline V gene has CDR1 MDHEN and CDR2 SYDVKM. The V end lost 3 bases, the J end lost 3 bases, and 12 bases lay between the germline ends. The length of the CDR3 is 15 residues.

The V call is TRBV12-3 or TRBV12-4, the J call TRBJ2-1, with 9 bases that match TRBD2. Trimming cost V 4 bases and J 4 bases; bases outside gene matches: 8. The CDR3 is 16 residues long. CDR3 DNA sequence: TGTGCCAGCAGTTGGGGCGGGGGGGCTAAATACAATGAGCAGTTCTTC. It yields the protein CASSWGGGAKYNEQFF.

This clonotype was counted between two and nine times. This rearrangement joins TRBV7-9 to TRBJ2-5; 10 nucleotides match TRBD1. The DNA end favors TRBJ2-7, so the J call may be wrong. Germline CDR1 and CDR2: SEHNR and FQNEAQ (reference sequence). The CDR3 is 14 amino acids. CDR3 amino acids: CASSRQGAQSEQYF. Written as DNA, the CDR3 is TGTGCCAGCAGCCGACAGGGGGCGCAAAGCGAGCAGTACTTC.

This rearrangement joins TRBV12-3 or TRBV12-4 to TRBJ1-4; D is undetermined. Trimming stripped 6 bases from V and 8 bases from J, with 25 bases between. This CDR3 region has 17 residues. The CDR3 region has the DNA TGTGCCAGCAGCCCCGAAAATAGAGCCTCGCGGGTGGAAAAACTGTTTTTT. Amino acids: CASSPENRASRVEKLFF.

The chain joins TRBV10-3 to TRBJ1-5; D might be TRBD1 (5 bases). V shed 3 bases and J shed 5 bases, with 11 bases lying between them. Per the germline V gene, CDR1 is ENHRY and CDR2 is SYGVKD. The CDR3 consists of 14 residues. The CDR3 sequence is CAISEGADYQPQHF. CDR3 nucleotides: TGTGCCATCAGTGAAGGGGCAGACTATCAGCCCCAGCATTTT.

This chain links TRBV7-2 with TRBJ1-1, with D unclear. V dropped 3 bases and J dropped 4 bases, with 12 bases sitting between them. The CDR3 sequence is 14 residues long. CDR1 is SGHTA and CDR2 is FQGNSA in the germline V gene. DNA of the CDR3: TGTGCCAGCAGCTTGATGGTCGTTAGCACTGAAGCTTTCTTT. Residues: CASSLMVVSTEAFF.